The next 13 T cell receptor beta chains were all read from a single sample in a study of T cell repertoires in cytomegalovirus infection (dated by TCRdb to between 2018 and 2021). These receptors lack a known antigen. The label giving this sample's treatment or condition can be read as: in vitro stimulation with specific CMV peptide epitopes to enrich CMV-specific T cells. Instrument on record: Illumina HiSeq 1500. Through fastp at Q25 and MiXCR, TCRdb rebuilt clones from the public reads, retaining in-frame beta chains. Every entry covers one CDR3 protein and lists the most common genes and DNA from its rows. This sample is represented by 150,000 to 200,000 distinct CDR3 sequences; about 20% of them were singletons. The ten largest account for 25% of the sample. Sample: CD8+ T cells from cultured PBMCs, taken from culture after CMV antigen stimulation. These receptors all come from a human donor in good health (CMV status not recorded). Some clones in this sample may be carry-over from other donors' samples.

This clonotype occurred a few times. CDR3 nucleotide sequence: TGTGCCACCGGGGGACTAGCGGGGGACTCCTACGAGCAGTACTTC. Protein product: CATGGLAGDSYEQYF. The V call is TRBV24-1, the J call TRBJ2-7; 14 nucleotides agree with TRBD2. V lost 9 bases to trimming and J lost 0 bases; unmatched junction nucleotides: 3. The CDR3 length is 15 residues. Germline values: CDR1 KGHDR, CDR2 SFDVKD.

The chain couples TRBV7-9 to TRBJ2-7; perhaps TRBD1 as D (6 bases). V lost 6 bases and J lost 2, with 14 bases in between. Germline values: CDR1 SEHNR, CDR2 FQNEAQ (reference sequence). This CDR3 comprises 14 residues. The CDR3 loop is CASSSPDRPYEQYF. DNA of the CDR3: TGTGCCAGCAGTTCCCCGGACAGACCCTACGAGCAGTACTTC.

The rearrangement joins TRBV7-9 to TRBJ2-3; D not certain. Per the germline V gene, CDR1 is SEHNR and CDR2 is FQNEAQ (reference sequence). This CDR3 is built from 12 residues. V was shortened by 2 bases and J by 7 bases, with 7 bases between the two germline ends. The DNA for the CDR3 is TGTGCCAGCAGCTTACAGTTGTATACGCAGTATTTT. Protein sequence: CASSLQLYTQYF.

Only a few counts were recorded for this clonotype. The V and J genes are TRBV7-6 and TRBJ2-2; D unresolved. Germline V gene sequence: CDR1 SGHVS, CDR2 FNYEAQ. V was shortened by 8 bases and J by 4 bases, with 8 bases between the two germline ends. The CDR3 sequence is 12 residues long. CDR3 nucleotide sequence: TGTGCCAGCCGTTGGAGCACCGGGGAGCTGTTTTTT. It codes for CASRWSTGELFF.

This clonotype was counted between two and nine times. CDR3: CAWSATGIDEQFF. The CDR3 nucleotides are TGTGCCTGGAGTGCTACAGGGATCGATGAGCAGTTCTTC. The chain links TRBV30 to TRBJ2-1, with D maybe TRBD1 (6 bases). The CDR3 sequence is 13 residues long. V lost 1 base and J 8 bases, leaving 12 bases between the germline ends. CDR1 and CDR2 from the germline V gene are GTSNPN and SVGIG (reference sequence).

In this sample, this clonotype turned up a few times. The V call is TRBV9, the J call TRBJ1-2, with D unclear. The germline CDR1 and CDR2 sequences are SGDLS and YYNGEE. The ends were cut back, 3 bases at V and 0 bases at J, with 9 bases in the middle. The CDR3 consists of 14 residues. The CDR3 loop reads CASSARDTNYGYTF. The CDR3 DNA reads TGTGCCAGCAGCGCACGGGATACTAACTATGGCTACACCTTC.

V is TRBV4-1 and J is TRBJ2-7; D possibly corresponds to TRBD1 (6 bases). V was trimmed by 0 bases and J by 7 bases, leaving 19 bases between them. Germline values: CDR1 MGHRA, CDR2 YSYEKL. The length of the CDR3 is 16 residues. The CDR3 spells CASSQESRGPLREQYF. In DNA, the CDR3 is TGCGCCAGCAGCCAAGAGTCCAGGGGCCCTCTAAGGGAGCAGTACTTC.

This clonotype was observed a few times. The gene calls are TRBV11-2 and TRBJ2-1; the D is unclear. This CDR3 comprises 12 residues. The germline V gene has CDR1 SGHAT and CDR2 FQNNGV. The V end lost 6 bases, the J end lost 8 bases, and 11 bases lay between the germline ends. CDR3 protein: CASRVGTDEQFF. The CDR3 region has the DNA TGTGCCAGCAGGGTGGGTACGGATGAGCAGTTCTTC.

This clonotype showed up just a few times. V usage is TRBV7-8 and J usage is TRBJ2-1; D may be TRBD2 (5 bases). CDR3 length: 17 residues. CDR1 and CDR2 from the germline V gene are SGHVS and FQNEAQ. Trimming took 5 bases from V and 5 from J, leaving 22 bases between them. In DNA form, the CDR3 reads TGTGCCAGCAGCCCGCCCGCGTCTAGCACGGTAGACAATGAGCAGTTCTTC. This encodes CASSPPASSTVDNEQFF.

The chain joins TRBV19 to TRBJ1-6; D is undetermined. The CDR3 has 15 amino acids. Germline values: CDR1 LNHDA, CDR2 SQIVND (reference sequence). Deletions cut 3 bases from V and 7 bases from J, with 13 bases between. The CDR3 nucleotides are TGTGCCAGTAGTATTGGGCAGAGGTCAAATTCACCCCTCCACTTT. It encodes CASSIGQRSNSPLHF.

The chain uses TRBV7-6 and TRBJ2-1; 10 nucleotides match TRBD1. CDR1 and CDR2 from the germline V gene are SGHVS and FNYEAQ. The CDR3 totals 15 residues. V shed 2 bases and J 8 bases; nucleotides not matched to a gene: 6. CDR3 in DNA: TGTGCCAGCAGCTTAACGGACAGGGGGTGGGATGAGCAGTTCTTC. It translates to CASSLTDRGWDEQFF.

The J gene is TRBJ1-1, the V gene TRBV12-3 or TRBV12-4; D is unclear. V was cut by 3 bases and J by 11 bases, with 10 bases left in between. The CDR3 has 11 amino acids. CDR3 in amino acids: CASSFSTGAFF. The CDR3 DNA is TGTGCCAGCAGTTTCTCGACGGGGGCTTTCTTT.

This clonotype occurred many times. V gene TRBV7-9 combines with J gene TRBJ1-5; no reliable D call. The CDR3 loop spans 13 amino acids. V lost 4 bases and J lost 0, with 4 bases in between. Germline lookup yields CDR1 SEHNR and CDR2 FQNEAQ (reference sequence). The CDR3 region is CASSSSSNQPQHF. DNA for the CDR3: TGTGCCAGCAGCTCCAGTAGCAATCAGCCCCAGCATTTT.